This T cell receptor beta chain was recorded in a study of blood T cells in healthy people across ages. Study conclusions and caveats: Because donor CMV status was unknown, expanded clonotype changes were possibly confounded.

As concerns this clonotype: Its matching antigen is unknown.

Alongside a J-beta primer mix, a sample-barcoded 5' primer served in a second PCR lasting about 7 to 12 cycles. TCRdb reanalysed the 5' RACE reads using MiXCR and keeps one entry per CDR3 protein. The sample lists approximately 770,000 distinct CDR3 sequences, about 62% occurring once. After removal of 7 bases from V and 8 bases from J, the junction contained 11 bases not matched to a gene. CDR1 MNHEY and CDR2 SVGEGT come from the germline V gene. CDR3 length: 15 residues. The sequencing sample was made of blood. This chain joins TRBV6-2 or TRBV6-3 and TRBJ2-1; 10 nucleotides agree with TRBD2. The receptor comes from a man aged 25-45 years in good health. CDR3 residues: CASILAGAAGDEQFF. In DNA form, the CDR3 reads TGTGCCAGCATCCTAGCGGGAGCGGCTGGGGATGAGCAGTTCTTC.